The 25 T cell receptor beta chains below come from one sample, sequenced in a study of shared clonotypes between healthy human individuals. Repertoires were generated with immunoSEQ multiplex PCR, while TCRdb's copy carries only in-frame clones and drops some. Here the sample spans about 640,000 clones, approximately 79% being singletons. The source material was memory CD4+ T cells sorted from blood. Subset defined: CD45RA-negative fraction. The receptor set was obtained from a woman under 40 in good health.

The rearrangement links TRBV4-2 to TRBJ2-7, with 9 bases that match TRBD1. The V and J ends lost 1 base and 4 bases, in that order; junction bases with no gene match: 8. CDR1 is LGHNA and CDR2 is YNFKEQ in the germline V gene. The CDR3 is 16 amino acids. The CDR3 region has the DNA TGTGCCAGCAGCCAAGCATATGGACAGGGGATTTACGAGCAGTACTTC. Its protein product is CASSQAYGQGIYEQYF.

This clone was recorded a few times. V gene TRBV6-5 combines with J gene TRBJ1-2, with D possibly matching TRBD1 (5 bases). V shed 5 bases and J shed 3 bases, with 7 bases lying between them. Germline V gene data show CDR1 as MNHEY and CDR2 as SVGAGI. The CDR3 is 12 amino acids. The CDR3 region has the DNA TGTGCCAGCAGTCAGGGAGACTATGGCTACACCTTC. Amino acid sequence: CASSQGDYGYTF.

The rearrangement joins TRBV28 to TRBJ1-2; the match to TRBD1 covers 7 bases. The V segment lost 6 bases and the J segment 4 bases; nucleotides outside the gene matches: 8. Germline-derived CDR1 and CDR2 are MDHEN and SYDVKM. This CDR3 is 14 amino acids long. The CDR3 protein is CASSRRGWVYGYTF. The CDR3 nucleotides read TGTGCCAGCAGCCGCAGGGGGTGGGTCTATGGCTACACCTTC.

There are many counts of this clone. The rearrangement uses TRBV19 and TRBJ1-5, with 7 positions matching TRBD1. The CDR3 consists of 15 residues. From germline, CDR1 is LNHDA and CDR2 SQIVND (reference sequence). V dropped 6 bases and J dropped 7; count of bases not matched to a gene: 12. In nucleotides, the CDR3 is TGTGCCAGTAGAAAGGTGACAGGGCGAAAACAGCCCCAGCATTTT. Translated: CASRKVTGRKQPQHF.

This clone was observed a few times. The chain carries TRBV27 and TRBJ2-1; possibly TRBD1 or TRBD2 for D (5 bases each). The V gene lost 5 bases and the J gene lost 4 bases, with 15 bases spanning the gap. The CDR3 consists of 15 residues. Germline CDR1 and CDR2: MNHEY and SMNVEV (reference sequence). CDR3 sequence: CASSLWRGEYNEQFF. CDR3 coding DNA: TGTGCCAGCAGTCTCTGGCGAGGGGAGTACAATGAGCAGTTCTTC.

The gene calls are TRBV18 and TRBJ1-2; 7 nucleotides match TRBD1. Germline V gives CDR1 KGHSH, CDR2 LQKENI. Trimming cost V 3 bases and J 4 bases; bases outside gene matches: 5. CDR3 size: 14 residues. CDR3: CASSPRDSLYGYTF. The CDR3 coding sequence is TGTGCCAGCTCACCGCGGGACAGTCTCTATGGCTACACCTTC.

The V call is TRBV7-2, the J call TRBJ2-1; D ambiguous. The length of the CDR3 is 16 residues. The V and J ends lost 4 bases and 3 bases respectively, with 16 bases between them. Germline V gene lookup returns CDR1 SGHTA and CDR2 FQGNSA. CDR3 sequence: CASSYRYDFNYNEQFF. In DNA, the CDR3 is TGTGCCAGCAGCTACCGCTATGACTTCAACTACAATGAGCAGTTCTTC.

This clone was counted once. The J gene is TRBJ2-4, the V gene TRBV6-1; D gene uncertain. The V end lost 4 bases, the J end lost 0 bases, and 13 bases lay between the germline ends. This CDR3 spans 16 amino acids. Germline-derived CDR1 and CDR2 are MNHNS and SASEGT. CDR3 sequence: CASSGGDTKAKNIQYF. CDR3 in DNA: TGTGCCAGCAGTGGTGGGGATACTAAAGCCAAAAACATTCAGTACTTC.

The J gene is TRBJ1-1, the V gene TRBV2; D perhaps matches TRBD1 (6 bases). CDR1 is SNHLY, CDR2 FYNNEI, per germline. This CDR3 contains 13 residues. The germline V and J ends were trimmed by 5 bases and 11 bases, with 18 bases remaining between them. The CDR3 loop reads CASSSNRETVAFF. The CDR3 nucleotides read TGTGCCAGCAGTTCAAACAGGGAAACCGTGGCTTTCTTT.

The chain couples TRBV5-6 to TRBJ2-7; either TRBD1 or TRBD2 may fit D (5 bases each). The V end was cut by 5 bases, the J end by 2 bases, with 14 bases between. Germline V gene sequence: CDR1 SGHDT, CDR2 YYEEEE. The length of the CDR3 is 14 residues. The CDR3, as DNA: TGTGCCAGCAGTGGGATGGGACGGACCTACGAGCAGTACTTC. It translates to CASSGMGRTYEQYF.

The chain has TRBV28 and TRBJ2-7; 8 nucleotides align to TRBD2. In germline, CDR1 is MDHEN, CDR2 SYDVKM. There are 14 residues in the CDR3. V lost 6 bases, J lost 5 bases, and 9 bases stayed unmatched. CDR3 amino acids: CASSSSGSDHEQYF. Written as DNA, the CDR3 is TGTGCCAGCAGCTCCAGCGGGAGCGACCACGAGCAGTACTTC.

The chain recombines TRBV15 with TRBJ1-5; D is unresolved. V lost 1 base and J 0 bases, leaving 13 bases between the germline ends. Germline V gene data show CDR1 as LNHNV and CDR2 as YYDKDF (reference sequence). This CDR3 comprises 17 residues. The CDR3 is CATSRVGSSDSNQPQHF. The DNA for the CDR3 is TGTGCCACCAGCAGAGTTGGTTCCAGCGATAGCAATCAGCCCCAGCATTTT. Complete variable domain (other parts from reference TRBV15 and TRBJ1-5): DAMVIQNPRYQVTQFGKPVTLSCSQTLNHNVMYWYQQKSSQAPKLLFHYYDKDFNNEADTPDNFQSRRPNTSFCFLDIRSPGLGDTAMYLCATSRVGSSDSNQPQHFGDGTRLSIL.

The count of this clone is one. The V and J genes are TRBV27 and TRBJ2-3, with D unresolved. V lost 5 bases and J 4 bases, leaving 7 bases between the germline ends. In germline, CDR1 is MNHEY, CDR2 SMNVEV (reference sequence). This CDR3 has 12 residues. The CDR3 loop is CASSTTADTQYF. CDR3 DNA: TGTGCCAGCAGTACTACCGCAGATACGCAGTATTTT.

This chain joins TRBV28 and TRBJ1-2; D is perhaps TRBD1 (6 bases). V lost 5 bases and J lost 10, with 17 bases in between. This CDR3 comprises 13 residues. The germline gives CDR1 MDHEN, CDR2 SYDVKM. The CDR3 DNA follows: TGTGCCAGCAGTCTGGACAGAAACCTCCCCTACACCTTC. Its translation is CASSLDRNLPYTF.

This chain joins TRBV9 and TRBJ2-2; a weak D match, TRBD2 (6 bases). Between the trimmed V and J ends, which lost 4 bases and 0 bases, there was a span of 13 bases. Germline V lookup: CDR1 SGDLS, CDR2 YYNGEE. The CDR3 runs 16 residues. For the CDR3, the DNA is TGTGCCAGCAGCCTTAGCGGAGCCGCGAACACCGGGGAGCTGTTTTTT. Residues: CASSLSGAANTGELFF. The full variable domain, its missing parts supplied by reference TRBV9 and TRBJ2-2, is DSGVTQTPKHLITATGQRVTLRCSPRSGDLSVYWYQQSLDQGLQFLIQYYNGEERAKGNILERFSAQQFPDLHSELNLSSLELGDSALYFCASSLSGAANTGELFFGEGSRLTVL.

A few counts support this clone. The rearrangement links TRBV5-6 to TRBJ2-7, with D perhaps TRBD2 (6 bases). Germline CDR1 reads SGHDT; CDR2 reads YYEEEE. The CDR3 extends over 14 amino acids. V was shortened by 2 bases and J by 3 bases, with 12 bases between the two germline ends. This chain's CDR3 is CASSFLGGDYEQYF. Here the CDR3 DNA reads TGTGCCAGCAGCTTTCTCGGAGGGGACTACGAGCAGTACTTC.

This sequence joins TRBV2 and TRBJ1-1; no clear D. Germline V gene sequence: CDR1 SNHLY, CDR2 FYNNEI. V shed 10 bases and J shed 1 base, with 13 bases lying between them. CDR3 length equals 13 residues. The CDR3 bases are TGTGCCATAAAGTGGGGTAGGAACACTGAAGCTTTCTTT. It specifies CAIKWGRNTEAFF. Based on the CDR3 plus reference TRBV2 and TRBJ1-1, the full variable domain is EPEVTQTPSHQVTQMGQEVILRCVPISNHLYFYWYRQILGQKVEFLVSFYNNEISEKSEIFDDQFSVERPDGSNFTLKIRSTKLEDSAMYFCAIKWGRNTEAFFGQGTRLTVV.

The chain is built from TRBV19 and TRBJ2-6; TRBD1 agrees at 7 bases. The V and J ends lost 4 bases and 3 bases, in that order; junction bases with no gene match: 3. CDR1 is LNHDA, CDR2 SQIVND, per germline (reference sequence). This CDR3 is built from 15 residues. The CDR3 region is CASSRQGGGANVLTF. CDR3 sequence (DNA): TGTGCCAGTAGTAGACAGGGTGGTGGGGCCAACGTCCTGACTTTC.

The chain employs TRBV5-1 and TRBJ2-2; 10 positions match TRBD1. V lost 3 bases, J lost 6 bases, and 8 bases stayed unmatched. Per germline, CDR1 SGHRS and CDR2 YFSETQ. The CDR3 loop spans 16 amino acids. The CDR3 DNA reads as TGCGCCAGCAGCTCGACAGGGGGCGCGGCGGCCGGGGAGCTGTTTTTT. Translating it yields CASSSTGGAAAGELFF.

V and J are TRBV6-1 and TRBJ2-3; no clear D gene. CDR1 is MNHNS and CDR2 is SASEGT in the germline V gene. The V and J ends lost 7 bases and 2 bases respectively, with 7 bases between them. CDR3 length: 12 residues. CDR3 bases: TGTGCCAGCAAGTTAACCACAGATACGCAGTATTTT. Its protein product is CASKLTTDTQYF.

This chain joins TRBV28 and TRBJ2-6, with a possible D match to TRBD2 (6 bases). V was shortened by 2 bases and J by 0 bases, with 8 bases between the two germline ends. Germline CDR1 is MDHEN and CDR2 is SYDVKM. The CDR3 has 16 residues. The CDR3 region has the DNA TGTGCCAGCAGTTTAGGGGGGATCTCTGGGGCCAACGTCCTGACTTTC. It is translated as CASSLGGISGANVLTF. The whole variable domain, filled in from reference TRBV28 and TRBJ2-6, reads DVKVTQSSRYLVKRTGEKVFLECVQDMDHENMFWYRQDPGLGLRLIYFSYDVKMKEKGDIPEGYSVSREKKERFSLILESASTNQTSMYLCASSLGGISGANVLTFGAGSRLTVL.

The chain uses TRBV14 and TRBJ1-2; tentative D call: TRBD1 (6 bases). Germline V lookup: CDR1 SGHDN, CDR2 FVKESK. Trimming removed 4 bases from V and 3 bases from J, with 21 bases in between. The CDR3 is 17 residues long. CDR3 sequence reads: CASSPPPGQPTDYGYTF. The DNA of the CDR3 is TGTGCCAGCAGCCCGCCCCCGGGACAACCAACCGACTATGGCTACACCTTC.

This chain uses TRBV7-2 with TRBJ1-2; D gene ambiguous. This CDR3 is 18 amino acids long. Germline loops: CDR1 SGHTA, CDR2 FQGNSA. Trimming shortened V by 5 bases and J by 2 bases, and 24 bases separated the two germline ends. CDR3 sequence reads: CASSPYHGPRVRNYGYTF. CDR3 nucleotide sequence: TGTGCCAGCAGCCCCTACCATGGGCCCAGAGTAAGAAACTATGGCTACACCTTC.

The J gene is TRBJ2-1, the V gene TRBV27, with TRBD2 identical over 11 bases. Germline trimming cut 11 bases from V and 5 bases from J; bases unmatched to any gene: 5. The CDR3 has 13 residues. CDR1 and CDR2 from the germline V gene are MNHEY and SMNVEV (reference sequence). CDR3 DNA: TGTGCCTCCCGACTAGCGGGACACAATGAGCAGTTCTTC. Translated: CASRLAGHNEQFF.

Comments on this clone: Other DNA sequences within the sample encode an identical CDR3. This chain uses TRBV5-1 with TRBJ2-3, with D uncertain. With 2 bases removed from V and 6 bases from J, the gap between germline ends came to 4 bases. The germline V gene encodes CDR1 SGHRS and CDR2 YFSETQ. The CDR3 loop spans 11 amino acids. For the CDR3, the DNA is TGCGCCAGCAGCTTCAAGGATACGCAGTATTTT. It encodes CASSFKDTQYF.